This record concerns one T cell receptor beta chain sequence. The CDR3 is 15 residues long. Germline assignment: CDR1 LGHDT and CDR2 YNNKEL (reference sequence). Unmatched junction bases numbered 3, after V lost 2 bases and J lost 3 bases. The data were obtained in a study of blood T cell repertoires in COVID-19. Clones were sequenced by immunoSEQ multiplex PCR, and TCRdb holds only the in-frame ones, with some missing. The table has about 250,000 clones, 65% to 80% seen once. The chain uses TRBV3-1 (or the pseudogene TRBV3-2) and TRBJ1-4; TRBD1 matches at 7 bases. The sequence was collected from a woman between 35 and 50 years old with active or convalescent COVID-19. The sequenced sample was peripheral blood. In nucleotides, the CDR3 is TGTGCCAGCAGCCAACCGGGACAGCCTAATGAAAAACTGTTTTTT. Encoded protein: CASSQPGQPNEKLFF.